This passage covers 28 T cell receptor beta chains from one sample sequenced in a study of tumor and adjacent non-tumor tissue in lung cancer. RNA was extracted from bulk tissue without any cell sorting. The normal lung tissue was taken more than 3 cm from the tumor edge. Three rounds of nested PCR, following a modified ARM-PCR protocol, produced the TCRbeta library. TCRdb processed the multiplex PCR reads anew with MiXCR; each CDR3 protein has one entry. The sample consists of about 75,000 distinct CDR3 sequences, around 70% of them appearing once. Sequenced: distant non-tumor lung tissue. Source of these receptors: a woman aged 45-65 years with non-small cell lung cancer.

J is TRBJ2-1 and V is TRBV10-2, with D possibly matching TRBD2 (5 bases). V lost 6 bases and J lost 4, with 16 bases in between. Germline CDR1 and CDR2: WSHSY and SAAADI. There are 15 residues in the CDR3. The DNA of the CDR3 is TGCGCCAGCAGCGACACTAGGAAGGTATACAATGAGCAGTTCTTC. This translates into CASSDTRKVYNEQFF.

As to this clonotype: The germline gene is not matched at one end of the junction; a read error may be the cause. The chain recombines TRBV12-5 with TRBJ1-1, with D hard to call. This CDR3 region has 12 residues. The germline V gene has CDR1 LGHNT and CDR2 FRNRAP. CDR3 sequence (DNA): TGTACTAGTGGTTTGGACTTCACTGAAGCTTTCTTT. It yields the protein CTSGLDFTEAFF.

The V call is TRBV6-2 or TRBV6-3, the J call TRBJ1-2, with 8 bases aligning to TRBD1. J was trimmed by 6 bases and V by 7 bases; bases with no gene match: 10. The germline V gene has CDR1 MNHEY and CDR2 SVGEGT. The CDR3 contains 14 residues. CDR3 DNA: TGTGCCAGCAAGCGCAGACAGGGGCAGGATGGCTACACCTTC. It translates to CASKRRQGQDGYTF.

This clonotype came up many times. The rearrangement links TRBV20-1 to TRBJ2-7; D remains ambiguous. The germline V gene has CDR1 DFQATT and CDR2 SNEGSKA (reference sequence). The CDR3 extends over 13 amino acids. V gave up 2 bases and J gave up 0 bases, with 8 bases separating them. CDR3: CSARRTASYEQYF. CDR3 bases: TGCAGTGCTAGACGGACGGCCTCCTACGAGCAGTACTTC.

About this clonotype: A much larger clone lies a single base off, so this may be a read error. Lacking the conserved final phenylalanine or tryptophan, this CDR3 likely reflects a read error. The chain joins TRBV4-2 to TRBJ1-2, with TRBD1 matching 7 bases. Germline V gene sequence: CDR1 LGHNA, CDR2 YNFKEQ. The CDR3 is made up of 15 amino acids. V lost 0 bases to trimming and J lost 6 bases; unmatched junction nucleotides: 7. Here the CDR3 reads CASSQDEGAYDGYTY. The CDR3 nucleotides read TGTGCCAGCAGCCAAGATGAGGGGGCGTACGATGGCTACACCTAC.

The gene calls are TRBV20-1 and TRBJ2-5; D gene unclear. The germline CDR1 and CDR2 sequences are DFQATT and SNEGSKA (reference sequence). The CDR3 contains 14 residues. With 6 bases removed from V and 14 bases from J, the gap between germline ends came to 28 bases. Here the CDR3 reads CSAPYQVIQETQYF. CDR3 sequence (DNA): TGCAGTGCCCCGTACCAAGTGATCCAAGAGACTCAATACTTC.

In this sample, this clonotype turned up once. No conserved phenylalanine or tryptophan ends this CDR3, so it is likely a read error. J is TRBJ2-1 and V is TRBV11-2; D might be TRBD2 (5 bases). This CDR3 has 14 amino acids. Germline-derived CDR1 and CDR2 are SGHAT and FQNNGV. CDR3 loop: CASGFNPGTNEQFL. DNA for the CDR3: TGCGCCAGCGGTTTTAATCCGGGAACGAATGAGCAGTTCCTC.

On this clonotype itself: At one of its ends the junction is not consistent with the germline gene, which may arise from a read error. V usage is TRBV29-1 and J usage is TRBJ1-1, with D possibly matching TRBD1 (6 bases). Germline CDR1 reads SQVTM; CDR2 reads ANQGSEA. The CDR3 is made up of 12 amino acids. The CDR3 loop is CSVGQLNTEAFF. The DNA for the CDR3 is TGCAGCGTAGGACAGCTGAACACCGAAGCTTTCTTT.

V gene TRBV4-1 combines with J gene TRBJ1-1, with D hard to call. The CDR3 length is 16 residues. V was pared by 0 bases and J by 1 base, with 12 bases between. Germline V gene lookup returns CDR1 MGHRA and CDR2 YSYEKL. The CDR3 DNA sequence: TGCGCCAGCAGCCAAGATCGTCACAAAGCGAACACTGAAGCTTTCTTT. This codes for CASSQDRHKANTEAFF.

This clonotype was counted many times. V gene TRBV20-1 combines with J gene TRBJ2-7; 11 bases line up with TRBD2. The CDR3 spans 16 residues. Germline V CDR1 and CDR2: DFQATT, SNEGSKA (reference sequence). V dropped 4 bases and J dropped 4; count of bases not matched to a gene: 12. The CDR3 DNA sequence: TGCAGTGCTATTCCTTTTAGCGGGAGGGCCGGGTACGAGCAGTACTTC. Translation: CSAIPFSGRAGYEQYF.

The chain has TRBV28 and TRBJ1-4, with D perhaps matching TRBD1 (6 bases). The CDR3 runs 12 residues. Per germline, CDR1 MDHEN and CDR2 SYDVKM. Trimming cost V 4 bases and J 8 bases, with 8 bases left between them. CDR3 protein: CASSYGQEKLFF. For the CDR3, the DNA is TGTGCCAGCAGTTACGGACAGGAAAAACTGTTTTTT.

V is TRBV12-3 or TRBV12-4 and J is TRBJ2-1; 12 bases map to TRBD2. V dropped 8 bases and J dropped 0; count of bases not matched to a gene: 20. The CDR3 is made up of 21 amino acids. The CDR3: CASAYPGLAGLAPSSYNEQFF. The DNA for the CDR3 is TGTGCCAGCGCCTACCCGGGACTAGCGGGTCTAGCCCCGAGCTCCTACAATGAGCAGTTCTTC.

This CDR3 reads CASNQGSGHYNEQFF. The CDR3 nucleotides are TGTGCCAGCAACCAGGGCTCGGGCCACTACAATGAGCAGTTCTTC. The rearrangement links TRBV7-8 to TRBJ2-1; perhaps TRBD1 as D (5 bases). Trimming pared 7 bases from V and 3 bases from J, leaving 16 bases between. CDR3 length: 15 residues. From germline, CDR1 is SGHVS and CDR2 FQNEAQ.

In the case of this clonotype: Compared with germline, one end of the junction differs, possibly owing to a read error. This chain connects TRBV4-1 to TRBJ2-2, with D maybe TRBD2 (5 bases). The CDR3 sequence is 14 residues long. In germline, CDR1 is MGHRA, CDR2 YSYEKL. The CDR3 coding sequence is TGCGCCAGCAGCCAAGAAGTGTACACCGGGAAGCTGTTTTTT. Translating it yields CASSQEVYTGKLFF.

This clonotype was seen repeatedly, ten times or more. This chain uses TRBV12-3 or TRBV12-4 with TRBJ2-5; D perhaps matches TRBD2 (5 bases). This CDR3 is built from 14 residues. V lost 6 bases and J 0 bases, leaving 11 bases between the germline ends. The DNA of the CDR3 is TGTGCCAGCAGCCTACTAGACAACCAAGAGACCCAGTACTTC. Protein product: CASSLLDNQETQYF.

This clonotype was seen a single time. The junction and the germline gene differ at one end; a read error may be behind it. V and J are TRBV4-3 and TRBJ2-7, with a weak D call TRBD2 (6 bases). This CDR3 is 14 amino acids long. Germline CDR1 reads LGHNA; CDR2 reads YSLEER. CDR3 residues: CANSQELAGYEQYF. CDR3 bases: TGCGCCAACAGCCAAGAACTAGCAGGCTACGAGCAGTACTTC.

Concerning this clonotype: This CDR3 fails to terminate in the conserved phenylalanine or tryptophan, so it likely reflects a read error. J is TRBJ1-1 and V is TRBV6-5; D call uncertain. The germline V and J ends were trimmed by 9 bases and 6 bases, with 20 bases remaining between them. Germline V lookup: CDR1 MNHEY, CDR2 SVGAGI. The CDR3 consists of 14 residues. The CDR3 DNA is TGTGCCAGTAAGCTTACAGAGACGAAGCCTGAAGCTTTCGTT. It encodes CASKLTETKPEAFV.

This clonotype was detected a few times. One base away lies a much larger clone, so this may be a sequencing read error. This chain uses TRBV5-5 with TRBJ1-3, with 8 bases lining up with TRBD1. The CDR3 length is 16 residues. Germline CDR1 and CDR2: SGHKS and YYEKEE (reference sequence). CDR3 loop: CVSSLNQGASGNTIYF. In DNA form, the CDR3 reads TGTGTCAGCAGCTTGAATCAGGGGGCGTCCGGAAACACCATATATTTT.

This clonotype was detected ten times or more. The J gene is TRBJ2-2, the V gene TRBV6-5, with 7 bases identical to TRBD2. Trimming at V came to 6 bases and at J to 7 bases, leaving 11 bases not matched to a gene. CDR3 size: 15 residues. Germline V lookup: CDR1 MNHEY, CDR2 SVGAGI. The CDR3 DNA reads as TGTGCCAGCAGCCGTACCGGGAGGATTGGCGGGGAGCTGTTTTTT. Amino acid sequence: CASSRTGRIGGELFF.

A single count supports this clonotype. A single base separates this from a much larger clone, so it may be a read error. No conserved phenylalanine or tryptophan is present at the end of the CDR3, so a read error is the likely explanation. The V and J genes are TRBV6-2 or TRBV6-3 and TRBJ1-5; D is perhaps TRBD1 (5 bases). CDR1 and CDR2 from the germline V gene are MNHEY and SVGEGT. CDR3 size: 14 residues. V was trimmed by 9 bases and J by 3 bases, leaving 15 bases between them. CDR3 protein: CASWTQGDNQPQHL. The CDR3, as DNA: TGTGCCAGTTGGACCCAGGGAGACAATCAGCCCCAGCATCTT.

In regard to this clonotype: Compared with germline, one end of the junction differs, possibly owing to a read error. The chain combines TRBV20-1 with TRBJ2-3; D is undetermined. This CDR3 region has 13 residues. CDR1 and CDR2 from the germline V gene are DFQATT and SNEGSKA (reference sequence). The CDR3 sequence: CSATGGSTYTQYF. The DNA of the CDR3 is TGCAGTGCTACTGGCGGAAGCACATATACGCAGTATTTT.

This clonotype was detected only once. Since a much larger clone is just one base distant, this may be a read error. The chain links TRBV12-3 or TRBV12-4 to TRBJ1-2; possible D gene TRBD1, 6 bases. The CDR3 totals 12 residues. The CDR3 region is CASSPTGYGHTF. CDR3 nucleotide sequence: TGTGCCAGCAGCCCTACAGGGTATGGCCACACCTTC.

Of note for this clonotype: The CDR3 carries no conserved terminal phenylalanine or tryptophan, so it likely arises from a read error. It is unclear where the CDR3 begins or ends on the DNA, so no DNA is shown, and the CDR3 is as TCRdb lists it. The chain couples TRBV11-2 to TRBJ1-1. Germline loops: CDR1 SGHAT, CDR2 FQNNGV. The CDR3 is 14 amino acids in total, end residues counted. CDR3 region: CVSSFAGKNTEAFS.

About this clonotype: A single base separates this from a much larger clone, so it may be a read error. This chain uses TRBV12-3 or TRBV12-4 with TRBJ2-7, with D uncertain. CDR3 length: 12 residues. The CDR3 sequence is CANSLSGYEQYF. CDR3 nucleotides: TGTGCCAACAGTTTAAGTGGGTACGAGCAGTACTTC.

The gene calls are TRBV7-9 and TRBJ2-7; D is ambiguous. This CDR3 is built from 14 residues. With 5 bases removed from V and 5 bases from J, the gap between germline ends came to 16 bases. Germline V gene lookup returns CDR1 SEHNR and CDR2 FQNEAQ (reference sequence). The CDR3 protein is CASSRTLSVHEQYF. The CDR3 DNA sequence: TGTGCCAGCAGCCGGACCCTTTCCGTCCACGAGCAGTACTTC.

Worth noting for this clonotype: A read error is possible here, since a much larger clone lies one base away. V usage is TRBV5-4 and J usage is TRBJ2-5; tentatively, D is TRBD1 (6 bases). The CDR3 sequence is 16 residues long. V was pared by 0 bases and J by 4 bases, with 16 bases between. The germline V gene has CDR1 SGHNT and CDR2 YYREEE (reference sequence). CDR3 nucleotides: TGTGCCAGCAGCTTGGGATGGGACACCTTGATAGAGACCCAGTACTTC. As protein: CASSLGWDTLIETQYF.

A note on this clonotype: Possible read error: a much larger clone is one base away. The V call is TRBV5-4, the J call TRBJ2-3; a possible D gene is TRBD1 (5 bases). The CDR3 sequence is 15 residues long. In germline, CDR1 is SGHNT, CDR2 YYREEE (reference sequence). Trimming shortened V by 4 bases and J by 1 base, and 13 bases separated the two germline ends. CDR3 DNA sequence: TGTGCCAGCAGCCCCGTCAGGGCCCGCACAGATACGCAGTATTTT. It codes for CASSPVRARTDTQYF.

This rearrangement joins TRBV29-1 to TRBJ1-2; D is undetermined. CDR1 is SQVTM and CDR2 is ANQGSEA in the germline V gene. V was trimmed by 3 bases and J by 6 bases, leaving 11 bases between them. This CDR3 has 12 residues. The CDR3 here is CSVERVSDGYTF. CDR3 DNA: TGCAGCGTTGAGAGAGTGAGCGATGGCTACACCTTC.